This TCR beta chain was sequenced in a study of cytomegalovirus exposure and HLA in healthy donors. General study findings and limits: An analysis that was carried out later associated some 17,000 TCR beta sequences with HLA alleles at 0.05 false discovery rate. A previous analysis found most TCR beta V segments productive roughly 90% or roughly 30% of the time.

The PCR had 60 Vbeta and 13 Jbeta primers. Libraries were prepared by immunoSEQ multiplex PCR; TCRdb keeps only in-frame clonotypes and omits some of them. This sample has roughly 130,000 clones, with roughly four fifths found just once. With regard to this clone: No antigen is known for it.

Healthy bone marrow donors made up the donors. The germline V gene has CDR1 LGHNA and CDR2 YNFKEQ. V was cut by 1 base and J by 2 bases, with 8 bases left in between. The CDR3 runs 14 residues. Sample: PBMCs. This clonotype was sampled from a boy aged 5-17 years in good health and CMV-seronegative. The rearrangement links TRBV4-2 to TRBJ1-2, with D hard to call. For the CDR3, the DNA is TGTGCCAGCAGCCAAGGAAACAGAAACTATGGCTACACCTTC. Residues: CASSQGNRNYGYTF.